The entry below gives a single T cell receptor (beta chain) sequence along with its context. Different DNA sequences within this sample yield the same CDR3. Clones were sequenced by immunoSEQ multiplex PCR, and TCRdb holds only the in-frame ones, with some missing. Found here are about 320,000 clones, around 92% of them singletons; the top ten hold roughly 6.7%. The data were obtained in a study of blood T cell repertoires in COVID-19. Study information: Samples representing acute and convalescent COVID-19 were sourced from the United States, Italy and Spain. T cells, B-cell-depleted T cells, or PBMCs supplied cDNA or gDNA.

This CDR3 spans 14 amino acids. The V end was cut by 5 bases, the J end by 9 bases, with 14 bases between. Per germline, CDR1 MNHEY and CDR2 SVGAGI. This clonotype was sampled from a man aged 18 to 35 who had recovered from COVID-19. The sequenced sample consisted of peripheral blood. V and J are TRBV6-5 and TRBJ1-6, with D perhaps TRBD1 (5 bases). CDR3 sequence: CASSPGTGGSPLHF. CDR3 in DNA: TGTGCCAGCAGTCCCGGGACTGGTGGTTCACCCCTCCACTTT.